The sequence of this T cell receptor (beta chain) was determined in a study of STAT5B mutations in CD4+ large granular lymphocyte leukemia. TCRdb's copy holds only in-frame clones and misses some; the assay was immunoSEQ multiplex PCR. The sample shows 30,000 to 35,000 clones, around 63% of them seen only once. V trimming: 5 bases; J trimming: 5 bases; junction bases outside the gene matches: 10. The germline gives CDR1 MNHEY, CDR2 SMNVEV (reference sequence). The length of the CDR3 is 15 residues. Sequenced sample: CD4+ T cells from blood buffy coats. The chain employs TRBV27 and TRBJ2-5, with 8 bases lining up with TRBD1. This sequence was found in a human donor in good health. For the CDR3, the DNA is TGTGCCAGCAGTGCCCAGGACAGGGTAGGGGAGACCCAGTACTTC. This codes for CASSAQDRVGETQYF.